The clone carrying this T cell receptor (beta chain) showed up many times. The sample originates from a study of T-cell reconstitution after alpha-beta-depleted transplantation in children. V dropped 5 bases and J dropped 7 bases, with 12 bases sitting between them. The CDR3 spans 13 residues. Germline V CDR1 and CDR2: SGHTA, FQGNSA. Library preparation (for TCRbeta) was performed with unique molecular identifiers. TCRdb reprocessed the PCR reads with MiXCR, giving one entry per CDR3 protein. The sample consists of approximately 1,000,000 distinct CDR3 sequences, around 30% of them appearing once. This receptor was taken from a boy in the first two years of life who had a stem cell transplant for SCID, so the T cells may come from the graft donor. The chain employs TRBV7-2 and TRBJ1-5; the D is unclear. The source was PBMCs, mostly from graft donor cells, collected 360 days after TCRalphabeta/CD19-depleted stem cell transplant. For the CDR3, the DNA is TGTGCCAGCAGCCCCGCTCCGAACCAGCCCCAGCATTTT. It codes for CASSPAPNQPQHF.